This T cell receptor (beta chain) was profiled in a study of identical twins. Losses at the gene ends were 5 bases for V and 4 bases for J; bases not matched to a gene: 9. Germline CDR1 MGHRA, CDR2 YSYEKL. The CDR3 runs 16 residues. TCRdb ran MiXCR on the 5' RACE reads and lists one entry per CDR3 protein. There are 1.5 million to 2 million distinct CDR3 sequences in the sample; around 33% occur only once, and about 0.3% lies in the top ten. The V call is TRBV4-1, the J call TRBJ2-1, with TRBD2 identical over 9 bases. The TCR sequence derives from a newborn girl in good health. Sequenced sample: cord blood. CDR3 bases: TGCGCCAGCAGCTCTCTTAGCGGGGGAGAATACAATGAGCAGTTCTTC. Protein product: CASSSLSGGEYNEQFF.